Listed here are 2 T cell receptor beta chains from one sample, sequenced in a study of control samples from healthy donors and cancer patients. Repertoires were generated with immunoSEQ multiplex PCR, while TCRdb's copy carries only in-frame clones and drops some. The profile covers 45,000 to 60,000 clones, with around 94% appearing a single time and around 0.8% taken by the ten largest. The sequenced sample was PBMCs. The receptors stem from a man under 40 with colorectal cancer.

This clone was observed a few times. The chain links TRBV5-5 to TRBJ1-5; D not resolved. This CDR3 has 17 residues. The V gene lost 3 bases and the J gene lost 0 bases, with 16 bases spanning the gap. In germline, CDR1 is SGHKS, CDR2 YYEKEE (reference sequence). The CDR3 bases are TGTGCCAGCAGCTCCCCCGGGGTTCCTTATAGCAATCAGCCCCAGCATTTT. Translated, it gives CASSSPGVPYSNQPQHF. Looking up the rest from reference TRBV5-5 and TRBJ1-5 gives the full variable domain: DAGVTQSPTHLIKTRGQQVTLRCSPISGHKSVSWYQQVLGQGPQFIFQYYEKEERGRGNFPDRFSARQFPNYSSELNVNALLLGDSALYLCASSSPGVPYSNQPQHFGDGTRLSIL.

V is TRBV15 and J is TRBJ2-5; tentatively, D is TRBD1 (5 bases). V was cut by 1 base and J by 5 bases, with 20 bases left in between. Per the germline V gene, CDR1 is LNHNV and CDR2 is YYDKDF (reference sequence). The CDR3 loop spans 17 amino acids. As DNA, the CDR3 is TGTGCCACCAGCAGAGGCCCCACAGGTTCTTCACAGGAGACCCAGTACTTC. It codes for CATSRGPTGSSQETQYF. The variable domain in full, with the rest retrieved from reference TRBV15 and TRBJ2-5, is DAMVIQNPRYQVTQFGKPVTLSCSQTLNHNVMYWYQQKSSQAPKLLFHYYDKDFNNEADTPDNFQSRRPNTSFCFLDIRSPGLGDTAMYLCATSRGPTGSSQETQYFGPGTRLLVL.